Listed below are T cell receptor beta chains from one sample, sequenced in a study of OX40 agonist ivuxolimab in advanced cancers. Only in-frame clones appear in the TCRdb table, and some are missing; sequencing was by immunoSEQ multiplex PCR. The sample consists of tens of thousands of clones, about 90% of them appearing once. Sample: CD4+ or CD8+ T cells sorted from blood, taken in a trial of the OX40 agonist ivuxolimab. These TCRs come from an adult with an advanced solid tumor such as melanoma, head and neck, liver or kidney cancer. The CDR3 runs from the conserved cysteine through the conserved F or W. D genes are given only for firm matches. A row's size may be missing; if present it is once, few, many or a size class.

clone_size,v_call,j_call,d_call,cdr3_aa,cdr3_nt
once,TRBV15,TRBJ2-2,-,CATSSPPGELFF,TGTGCCACCAGCAGCCCACCCGGGGAGCTGTTTTTT
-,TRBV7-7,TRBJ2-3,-,CASSENPSITDTQYF,TGTGCCAGCAGCGAGAACCCATCCATCACAGATACGCAGTATTTT
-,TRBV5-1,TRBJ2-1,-,CASSLLQVGHDEQFF,TGCGCCAGCAGCTTGTTACAGGTGGGACACGATGAGCAGTTCTTC
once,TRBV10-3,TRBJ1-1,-,CAISEEGKGMNTEAFF,TGTGCCATCAGTGAAGAGGGTAAAGGGATGAACACTGAAGCTTTCTTT
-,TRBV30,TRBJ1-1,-,CAWRESGNTEAFF,TGTGCCTGGAGAGAAAGCGGGAACACTGAAGCTTTCTTT
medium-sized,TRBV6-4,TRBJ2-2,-,CASSGAENTGELFF,TGTGCCAGCTCTGGGGCAGAGAACACCGGGGAGCTGTTTTTT
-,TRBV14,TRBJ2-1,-,CASSQDPGAYNEQFF,TGTGCCAGCAGCCAAGATCCGGGAGCCTACAATGAGCAGTTCTTC
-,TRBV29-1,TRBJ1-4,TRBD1,CSLGQGRKLFF,TGCAGCCTCGGACAGGGGCGGAAACTGTTTTTT
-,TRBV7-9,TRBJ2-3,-,CASSPTDYHTDTQYF,TGTGCCAGCAGCCCAACGGACTACCACACAGATACGCAGTATTTT
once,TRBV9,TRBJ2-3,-,CASSSPLKYTDTQYF,TGTGCCAGCAGCTCCCCCCTCAAATACACAGATACGCAGTATTTT
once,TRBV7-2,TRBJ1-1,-,CASSAGLGNTEAFF,TGTGCCAGCAGTGCAGGCCTAGGGAACACTGAAGCTTTCTTT
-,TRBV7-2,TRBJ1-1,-,CASSSSGYIFF,TGTGCCAGCAGCTCCTCAGGGTATATCTTCTTT
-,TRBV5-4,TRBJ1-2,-,CASSLEGFYGYTF,TGTGCCAGCAGCTTGGAGGGGTTCTATGGCTACACCTTC
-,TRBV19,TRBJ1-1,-,CASSIGEGAATEAFF,TGTGCCAGTAGTATAGGAGAAGGGGCGGCCACTGAAGCTTTCTTT
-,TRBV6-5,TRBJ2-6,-,CATQPYSGANVLTF,TGTGCCACCCAGCCTTACTCTGGGGCCAACGTCCTGACTTTC
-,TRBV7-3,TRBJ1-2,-,CASSLTPVQVDGYTF,TGTGCCAGCAGCTTAACCCCGGTGCAGGTAGATGGCTACACCTTC
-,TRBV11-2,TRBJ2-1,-,CASSSRVVSYNEQFF,TGTGCCAGCAGCTCCCGGGTCGTCTCCTACAATGAGCAGTTCTTC
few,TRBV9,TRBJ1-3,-,CASSVQGAGNTIYF,TGTGCCAGCAGCGTTCAAGGGGCTGGAAACACCATATATTTT
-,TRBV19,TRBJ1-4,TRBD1,CASSDWDSGHEKLFF,TGTGCCAGTAGTGATTGGGACAGCGGCCATGAAAAACTGTTTTTT
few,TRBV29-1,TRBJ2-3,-,CSVEDADTQYF,TGCAGCGTTGAAGATGCAGATACGCAGTATTTT
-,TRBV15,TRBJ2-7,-,CATSDRGAYEQYF,TGTGCCACCAGTGACCGTGGGGCCTACGAGCAGTACTTC
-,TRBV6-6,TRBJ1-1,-,CASSYGTTMGAFF,TGTGCCAGCAGTTACGGAACTACTATGGGAGCTTTCTTT
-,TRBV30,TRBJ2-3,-,CAWSVETDTQYF,TGTGCCTGGAGTGTAGAAACAGATACGCAGTATTTT
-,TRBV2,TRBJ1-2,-,CASSRVGDWYGYTF,TGTGCCAGCAGTCGAGTAGGGGATTGGTATGGCTACACCTTC